This T cell receptor beta chain emerged from a study of T cell repertoires in cytomegalovirus infection. Study overall: Signatures in public TCR beta sequences pointed to both CMV infection and matching HLA type.

This clonotype was seen more than once but under ten times. The junction departs from the called germline gene at one end, perhaps through a read error. The CDR3 loop spans 13 amino acids. Germline lookup yields CDR1 SSHAT and CDR2 FNYEAQ (reference sequence). TCRdb passed the reads through MiXCR, listing each CDR3 protein once. This sample carries about 680,000 distinct CDR3 sequences, 20% to 25% of them seen once, and the ten largest clones take 7.5% to 9%. Input material: CD8+ T cells from PBMCs. This TCR was recovered from a human donor in good health (CMV status not recorded). Some clones in this sample may be carry-over from other donors' samples. The chain carries TRBV7-7 and TRBJ2-2; D may be TRBD2 (5 bases). In nucleotides, the CDR3 is TGTGCTAGCAGCTTCGGGGTGTCCGGGGAGCTGTTTTTT. It translates to CASSFGVSGELFF. The full variable domain, with the rest looked up from reference TRBV7-7 and TRBJ2-2, is GAGVSQSPRYKVTKRGQDVTLRCDPISSHATLYWYQQALGQGPEFLTYFNYEAQPDKSGLPSDRFSAERPEGSISTLTIQRTEQRDSAMYRCASSFGVSGELFFGEGSRLTVL.